The 10 T cell receptor beta chains reported below all come from one sample, sequenced in a study of T cell changes during pregnancy in multiple sclerosis. Method: immunoSEQ multiplex PCR; TCRdb's copy keeps in-frame clones and lacks some. The sample includes just over 30,000 clones, roughly 86% of them seen just once. The sample consisted of CD8+ T cells from peripheral blood mononuclear cells, taken in the first trimester of pregnancy. The receptors shown here come from a female donor with multiple sclerosis, enrolled in a pregnancy study.

The J gene is TRBJ2-7, the V gene TRBV23-1, with D perhaps matching TRBD2 (5 bases). TRBV23-1 is an ORF for which the function is uncertain. Trimming removed 2 bases at V and 2 bases at J, with 16 bases between. The CDR3 has 16 residues. In DNA form, the CDR3 reads TGCGCCAGCAGTCAAACAGCGGACGAGGGAACCTACGAGCAGTACTTC. Encoded protein: CASSQTADEGTYEQYF.

This clone showed up just a few times. V and J are TRBV6-4 and TRBJ2-1, with 9 bases matching TRBD1. The CDR3 totals 17 residues. Germline V gene lookup returns CDR1 MRHNA and CDR2 SNTAGT. The ends lost 4 bases at V and 5 bases at J; junction bases unmatched: 12. CDR3 DNA: TGTGCCAGCAGTGTAAATTCCGGGACAGGGCCCCACAATGAGCAGTTCTTC. Amino acids: CASSVNSGTGPHNEQFF.

The V gene is TRBV7-5, the J gene TRBJ1-4; the DNA was not used to check the table's D call, TRBD1. TRBV7-5 is a known pseudogene. The CDR3 sequence is 16 residues long. For the CDR3, the DNA is TGTGCCAGAAGCCCCCAAGGGGCCCCAACTAATGAAAAACTGTTTTTT. Residues: CARSPQGAPTNEKLFF.

The V and J genes are TRBV2 and TRBJ2-7; 12 bases fit TRBD1. The CDR3 is 12 amino acids. V trimming: 8 bases; J trimming: 6 bases; junction bases outside the gene matches: 2. CDR1 and CDR2 from the germline V gene are SNHLY and FYNNEI. The CDR3 DNA reads TGTGCCAGCCGGGACAGGGGGCTCGAGCAGTACTTC. This gives the protein CASRDRGLEQYF.

The chain joins TRBV11-3 to TRBJ2-3; 9 bases are a match to TRBD2. CDR3 size: 16 residues. Looked up from germline, CDR1 is SGHNT and CDR2 is YENEEA. J gave up 5 bases and V 1 base, and 7 bases lay outside the gene matches. This chain's CDR3 is CASSLGASGTLDTQYF. The CDR3 DNA is TGTGCCAGCAGCTTAGGAGCTAGCGGGACCCTAGATACGCAGTATTTT.

This rearrangement joins TRBV7-9 to TRBJ1-5; TRBD1 aligns across 8 bases. This CDR3 is 14 amino acids long. CDR1 and CDR2 from the germline V gene are SEHNR and FQNEAQ (reference sequence). Germline trimming cut 5 bases from V and 2 bases from J; bases unmatched to any gene: 2. The CDR3: CASSPGQGNQPQHF. The CDR3 DNA reads TGTGCCAGCAGCCCGGGACAGGGCAATCAGCCCCAGCATTTT. Looking up the rest from reference TRBV7-9 and TRBJ1-5 gives the full variable domain: DTGVSQNPRHKITKRGQNVTFRCDPISEHNRLYWYRQTLGQGPEFLTYFQNEAQLEKSRLLSDRFSAERPKGSFSTLEIQRTEQGDSAMYLCASSPGQGNQPQHFGDGTRLSIL.

This sequence joins TRBV6-4 and TRBJ2-3, with 9 bases aligning to TRBD2. The V gene end was trimmed by 0 bases and the J gene end by 3 bases; junction bases not matched to a gene: 7. The CDR3 loop spans 17 amino acids. Germline V gene sequence: CDR1 MRHNA, CDR2 SNTAGT. CDR3 loop: CASSDSVGAGGTDTQYF. The CDR3 DNA follows: TGTGCCAGCAGTGACTCCGTCGGGGCGGGAGGGACAGATACGCAGTATTTT.

The rearrangement links TRBV4-2 to TRBJ2-2; D is possibly TRBD1 (5 bases). Germline V gives CDR1 LGHNA, CDR2 YNFKEQ. CDR3 length: 15 amino acids. V shed 3 bases and J shed 1 base, with 9 bases lying between them. CDR3 DNA: TGTGCCAGCAGCCACCGAACAGGGAACACCGGGGAGCTGTTTTTT. As protein: CASSHRTGNTGELFF.

The genes are TRBV7-2 and TRBJ2-7, with 10 bases lining up with TRBD1. V trimming: 4 bases; J trimming: 4 bases; junction bases outside the gene matches: 4. CDR1 and CDR2 (germline): SGHTA, FQGNSA. This CDR3 region has 14 residues. DNA for the CDR3: TGTGCCAGCAGCTCTCGGGACAGGGGTTACGAGCAGTACTTC. It is translated as CASSSRDRGYEQYF.

This clone was picked up one time. The chain combines TRBV2 with TRBJ2-7; TRBD2 agrees at 10 bases. In germline, CDR1 is SNHLY, CDR2 FYNNEI. Germline trimming cut 7 bases from V and 5 bases from J; bases unmatched to any gene: 11. The CDR3 runs 15 residues. CDR3 bases: TGTGCCAGCAACACCCCAGCGGGAGGGCCTGACGAGCAGTACTTC. Protein sequence: CASNTPAGGPDEQYF.